These T cell receptor beta chains were read from a single sample in a study of T-cell reconstitution after alpha-beta-depleted transplantation in children. TCRdb re-analysed the PCR reads in MiXCR, keeping a single row per CDR3 protein. The profile covers about 640,000 distinct CDR3 sequences, with 10% to 15% appearing a single time and about 2.2% taken by the ten largest. Sequencing used PBMCs, mostly from graft donor cells, obtained 360 days after TCRalphabeta/CD19-depleted stem cell transplant. These receptors originate from a male patient younger than 18 who had a stem cell transplant for acute myeloid leukemia, so the T cells may come from the graft donor. Both conserved end residues are part of each CDR3. Fields, in order: CDR3 length, clone size, D gene, J gene, V gene, CDR3 protein, CDR3 DNA. A D gene is named only where the DNA matches it firmly. The size entry is marked missing in some rows and otherwise reads once, few, many or a size class.

17 - TRBD2 TRBJ2-1 TRBV4-3 CASSQEGGTSFHNEQFF TGCGCCAGCAGCCAAGAGGGGGGGACTAGTTTCCACAATGAGCAGTTCTTC
16 - TRBD1 TRBJ2-3 TRBV5-4 CASSLITGTGVDTQYF TGTGCCAGCAGCCTTATTACCGGGACAGGAGTAGATACGCAGTATTTT
15 few - TRBJ2-2 TRBV12-3/TRBV12-4 CASRMDQIASGELFF TGTGCCAGCAGGATGGACCAGATAGCTTCCGGGGAGCTGTTTTTT
15 many TRBD1 TRBJ2-5 TRBV6-5 CASSYRTGYGETQYF TGTGCCAGCAGTTATCGGACAGGGTATGGGGAGACCCAGTACTTC
15 - - TRBJ2-1 TRBV7-3 CASSHSFNLYNEQFF TGTGCCAGCAGCCATTCGTTCAACCTTTACAATGAGCAGTTCTTC
16 few TRBD2 TRBJ2-2 TRBV7-9 CASSSLSGKNTGELFF TGTGCCAGCAGCTCCCTTAGCGGGAAGAACACCGGGGAGCTGTTTTTT
18 few TRBD2 TRBJ2-5 TRBV7-6 CASSLVGRTSGVEETQYF TGTGCCAGCAGCTTAGTGGGGAGGACTAGCGGGGTAGAAGAGACCCAGTACTTC
11 - - TRBJ1-1 TRBV28 CASSLGTKAFF TGTGCCAGCAGCCTCGGGACGAAAGCTTTCTTT
17 - - TRBJ2-2 TRBV28 CASFQGLSYANTGELFF TGTGCCAGCTTCCAAGGGCTAAGTTACGCGAACACCGGGGAGCTGTTTTTT
18 few - TRBJ1-5 TRBV27 CASSLQGPQKYSNQPQHF TGTGCCAGCAGCCTACAGGGACCTCAGAAATATAGCAATCAGCCCCAGCATTTT
14 many TRBD2 TRBJ2-5 TRBV5-1 CASSYGLARETQYF TGCGCCAGCAGCTACGGACTAGCGCGGGAGACCCAGTACTTC
15 many TRBD2 TRBJ2-3 TRBV3-1 CASSSTGTSGSTQYF TGTGCCAGCAGCTCGACCGGGACTAGCGGGAGTACGCAGTATTTT
16 - TRBD2 TRBJ2-7 TRBV7-9 CASSPPLLAGEHEQYF TGTGCCAGCAGCCCCCCCCTACTAGCGGGAGAACACGAGCAGTACTTC
13 few TRBD2 TRBJ2-7 TRBV7-3 CASSFSTSGEQYF TGTGCCAGCAGCTTCTCGACTAGCGGCGAGCAGTACTTC
15 - TRBD2 TRBJ2-5 TRBV10-3 CAISEGSSGRETQYF TGTGCCATCAGTGAAGGTTCTAGCGGCAGGGAGACCCAGTACTTC
12 - - TRBJ2-7 TRBV3-1 CASSQVKDEQYF TGTGCCAGCAGCCAAGTTAAGGACGAGCAGTACTTC
13 - TRBD1 TRBJ2-1 TRBV12-3/TRBV12-4 CASRPRQGNEQFF TGTGCCAGCAGACCCAGACAGGGCAATGAGCAGTTCTTC
18 few - TRBJ2-3 TRBV9 CASSPQLGGGVPTDTQYF TGTGCCAGCAGCCCCCAGTTGGGTGGGGGAGTCCCAACAGATACGCAGTATTTT
19 few TRBD2 TRBJ2-5 TRBV29-1 CSVPPGTSGRLPFGETQYF TGCAGCGTGCCGCCAGGGACTAGCGGACGACTACCTTTCGGAGAGACCCAGTACTTC